These T cell receptor beta chains were read from a single sample in a study of T-cell reconstitution after alpha-beta-depleted transplantation in children. One entry per CDR3 protein results from TCRdb running MiXCR on the PCR reads. Seen here are over 100,000 distinct CDR3 sequences, 10% observed once, and the top ten hold 34%. Sequencing used PBMCs, obtained before TCRalphabeta/CD19-depleted stem cell transplant. The source of these receptors is a boy aged 2 to 10 with acute lymphoblastic leukemia, due to receive a stem cell transplant. Both conserved end residues are part of each CDR3. The order of the fields is J gene, V gene, D gene, clone size, CDR3 protein, CDR3 DNA. The D gene is left open where the match is weak. For some rows the clone size is stated as once, few or many, or as a class when expanded; others skip it.

j_call: TRBJ2-1
v_call: TRBV27
d_call: NA
clone_size: NA
cdr3_aa: CASSTSGAYNEQFF
cdr3_nt: TGTGCCAGCAGTACCTCCGGGGCCTACAATGAGCAGTTCTTC

j_call: TRBJ2-3
v_call: TRBV6-6
d_call: NA
clone_size: few
cdr3_aa: CASSYGVDTQYF
cdr3_nt: TGTGCCAGCAGTTACGGCGTAGATACGCAGTATTTT

j_call: TRBJ1-1
v_call: TRBV12-3/TRBV12-4
d_call: NA
clone_size: many
cdr3_aa: CASTVIAGTEAFF
cdr3_nt: TGTGCCAGCACTGTTATAGCAGGGACTGAAGCTTTCTTT

j_call: TRBJ2-5
v_call: TRBV25-1
d_call: TRBD1
clone_size: NA
cdr3_aa: CASSGIWTGGEGQETQYF
cdr3_nt: TGTGCCAGCAGTGGAATCTGGACAGGGGGCGAGGGGCAAGAGACCCAGTACTTC

j_call: TRBJ2-5
v_call: TRBV20-1
d_call: NA
clone_size: few
cdr3_aa: CSAPLPQETQYF
cdr3_nt: TGCAGTGCTCCACTCCCCCAAGAGACCCAGTACTTC

j_call: TRBJ2-1
v_call: TRBV20-1
d_call: NA
clone_size: NA
cdr3_aa: CSVILGVDEQFF
cdr3_nt: TGCAGTGTCATCCTGGGTGTGGATGAGCAGTTCTTC

j_call: TRBJ2-7
v_call: TRBV7-6
d_call: NA
clone_size: few
cdr3_aa: CASSSPPGEQYF
cdr3_nt: TGTGCCAGCAGCTCCCCCCCGGGCGAGCAGTACTTC

j_call: TRBJ2-2
v_call: TRBV18
d_call: NA
clone_size: many
cdr3_aa: CASSPQLSNTGELFF
cdr3_nt: TGTGCCAGCTCACCACAGCTTTCGAACACCGGGGAGCTGTTTTTT

j_call: TRBJ2-1
v_call: TRBV21-1
d_call: NA
clone_size: NA
cdr3_aa: CASSKWDRHNEQFF
cdr3_nt: TGTGCCAGCAGCAAATGGGACAGACACAATGAGCAGTTCTTC

j_call: TRBJ2-5
v_call: TRBV27
d_call: TRBD2
clone_size: NA
cdr3_aa: CASSYMSSGSRETQYF
cdr3_nt: TGTGCCAGCAGTTACATGTCTAGCGGGAGTAGGGAGACCCAGTACTTC

j_call: TRBJ2-1
v_call: TRBV19
d_call: TRBD2
clone_size: many
cdr3_aa: CAPNRTSGDSYNEQFF
cdr3_nt: TGTGCCCCCAACCGGACTAGCGGGGACTCCTACAATGAGCAGTTCTTC

j_call: TRBJ2-7
v_call: TRBV7-2
d_call: TRBD2
clone_size: NA
cdr3_aa: CASSLDYSGDEQYF
cdr3_nt: TGTGCCAGCAGCTTAGACTATAGCGGGGACGAGCAGTACTTC

j_call: TRBJ2-1
v_call: TRBV20-1
d_call: TRBD2
clone_size: many
cdr3_aa: CSATSGRGRYNEQFF
cdr3_nt: TGCAGTGCTACTAGCGGGAGGGGTCGCTACAATGAGCAGTTCTTC

j_call: TRBJ1-5
v_call: TRBV6-5
d_call: TRBD1
clone_size: few
cdr3_aa: CASRPRQGYQPQHF
cdr3_nt: TGTGCCAGCAGGCCCCGACAGGGGTATCAGCCCCAGCATTTT

j_call: TRBJ2-7
v_call: TRBV10-2
d_call: NA
clone_size: many
cdr3_aa: CASSETSPTLAEQYF
cdr3_nt: TGCGCCAGCAGTGAGACGTCCCCTACTTTGGCGGAGCAGTACTTC

j_call: TRBJ1-1
v_call: TRBV6-4
d_call: NA
clone_size: many
cdr3_aa: CASSGQEGTEAFF
cdr3_nt: TGTGCCAGCAGTGGACAGGAGGGGACTGAAGCTTTCTTT

j_call: TRBJ1-1
v_call: TRBV30
d_call: NA
clone_size: many
cdr3_aa: CAWSRGPTEAFF
cdr3_nt: TGTGCCTGGAGCCGGGGCCCCACCGAAGCTTTCTTT

j_call: TRBJ2-7
v_call: TRBV5-1
d_call: NA
clone_size: NA
cdr3_aa: CASSPGTGGSYEQYF
cdr3_nt: TGCGCCAGCAGCCCTGGGACCGGGGGATCCTACGAGCAGTACTTC

j_call: TRBJ1-4
v_call: TRBV12-3/TRBV12-4
d_call: NA
clone_size: many
cdr3_aa: CASSSTGEKLFF
cdr3_nt: TGTGCCAGCAGTTCCACAGGCGAAAAACTGTTTTTT

j_call: TRBJ2-7
v_call: TRBV6-5
d_call: NA
clone_size: many
cdr3_aa: CASSFGGVNYEQYF
cdr3_nt: TGTGCCAGCAGTTTCGGTGGGGTTAACTACGAGCAGTACTTC

j_call: TRBJ2-1
v_call: TRBV3-1
d_call: NA
clone_size: few
cdr3_aa: CASSGGQEEYNEQFF
cdr3_nt: TGTGCCAGCAGCGGGGGACAAGAGGAATACAATGAGCAGTTCTTC

j_call: TRBJ2-5
v_call: TRBV7-3
d_call: NA
clone_size: many
cdr3_aa: CASSADGRIGETQYF
cdr3_nt: TGTGCCAGCAGCGCTGACGGGCGGATTGGAGAGACCCAGTACTTC

j_call: TRBJ2-1
v_call: TRBV6-1
d_call: TRBD1
clone_size: NA
cdr3_aa: CASSELDRGPDEQFF
cdr3_nt: TGTGCCAGCAGCGAACTCGACAGGGGGCCGGATGAGCAGTTCTTC

j_call: TRBJ1-6
v_call: TRBV2
d_call: NA
clone_size: few
cdr3_aa: CASSERWGNSPLHF
cdr3_nt: TGTGCCAGCAGTGAACGGTGGGGTAATTCACCCCTCCACTTT

j_call: TRBJ1-2
v_call: TRBV5-1
d_call: NA
clone_size: NA
cdr3_aa: CASSSVTGQLYGYTF
cdr3_nt: TGCGCCAGCAGCTCAGTGACGGGCCAGCTCTATGGCTACACCTTC

j_call: TRBJ2-6
v_call: TRBV7-9
d_call: TRBD1
clone_size: many
cdr3_aa: CASSWSTGTGYSGANVLTF
cdr3_nt: TGTGCCAGCAGCTGGAGTACCGGGACAGGGTACTCTGGGGCCAACGTCCTGACTTTC

j_call: TRBJ2-1
v_call: TRBV28
d_call: TRBD2
clone_size: NA
cdr3_aa: CASSFGGLAGVYNEQFF
cdr3_nt: TGTGCCAGCAGTTTCGGCGGACTAGCGGGAGTATACAATGAGCAGTTCTTC

j_call: TRBJ2-3
v_call: TRBV20-1
d_call: NA
clone_size: many
cdr3_aa: CSAGQSTDTQYF
cdr3_nt: TGCAGTGCTGGACAGAGCACAGATACGCAGTATTTT

j_call: TRBJ2-1
v_call: TRBV4-1
d_call: NA
clone_size: NA
cdr3_aa: CASSQDPGLTMKQFF
cdr3_nt: TGCGCCAGCAGCCAAGATCCCGGCCTTACAATGAAGCAGTTCTTC

j_call: TRBJ2-3
v_call: TRBV12-3/TRBV12-4
d_call: NA
clone_size: NA
cdr3_aa: CASSLILWGDTQYF
cdr3_nt: TGTGCCAGCAGTTTAATTCTTTGGGGAGATACGCAGTATTTT

j_call: TRBJ2-7
v_call: TRBV5-6
d_call: NA
clone_size: NA
cdr3_aa: CASSPGALSYEQYF
cdr3_nt: TGTGCCAGCAGTCCAGGGGCCCTCTCCTACGAGCAGTACTTC

j_call: TRBJ2-7
v_call: TRBV27
d_call: TRBD1
clone_size: few
cdr3_aa: CASSLSGTVSTYEQYF
cdr3_nt: TGTGCCAGCAGTTTATCAGGGACAGTTAGTACCTACGAGCAGTACTTC

j_call: TRBJ2-1
v_call: TRBV24-1
d_call: TRBD1
clone_size: few
cdr3_aa: CATSDGGQRYNEQFF
cdr3_nt: TGTGCCACCAGTGATGGGGGACAGAGGTACAATGAGCAGTTCTTC

j_call: TRBJ1-5
v_call: TRBV28
d_call: NA
clone_size: few
cdr3_aa: CASRTLQGGNQPQHF
cdr3_nt: TGTGCCAGCAGAACCCTACAGGGCGGCAATCAGCCCCAGCATTTT

j_call: TRBJ1-1
v_call: TRBV5-1
d_call: NA
clone_size: NA
cdr3_aa: CASSLIMQNTEAFF
cdr3_nt: TGCGCCAGCAGCTTAATCATGCAAAACACTGAAGCTTTCTTT

j_call: TRBJ2-5
v_call: TRBV20-1
d_call: TRBD2
clone_size: many
cdr3_aa: CSAFLAGGRETQYF
cdr3_nt: TGCAGTGCTTTCCTAGCGGGAGGGCGAGAGACCCAGTACTTC